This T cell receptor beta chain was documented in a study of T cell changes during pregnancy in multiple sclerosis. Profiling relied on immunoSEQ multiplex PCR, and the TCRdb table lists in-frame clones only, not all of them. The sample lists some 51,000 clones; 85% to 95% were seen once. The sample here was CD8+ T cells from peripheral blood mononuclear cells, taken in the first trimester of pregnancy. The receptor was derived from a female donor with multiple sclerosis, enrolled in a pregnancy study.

The CDR3 protein is CASSQVTGYYEQYF. CDR3 bases: TGTGCCAGCAGCCAAGTAACAGGATACTACGAGCAGTACTTC. The V and J genes are TRBV14 and TRBJ2-7, with D perhaps matching TRBD1 (5 bases). V lost 1 base, J lost 3 bases, and 10 bases lay in between. This CDR3 contains 14 residues. Germline V CDR1 and CDR2: SGHDN, FVKESK.